The clone carrying this TCR beta chain has ten or more counts. This entry comes from a study of metastatic and nonmetastatic thyroid tumors. Patients underwent thyroid surgery, and none had received any treatment before it. With 7 bases clipped from V and 3 bases from J, the junction kept 10 bases outside the gene matches. This CDR3 region has 16 residues. MiXCR re-clonotyped the PCR reads for TCRdb. The sample has under 95,000 clones, about 13% seen once. Sequencing used blood. The TCR originated in a female donor with papillary thyroid cancer or a benign thyroid nodule (not recorded which). Some clones in this sample may be carry-over from other donors' samples. This sequence joins TRBV12-3 or TRBV12-4 and TRBJ2-3; 10 bases align to TRBD2. CDR3 DNA: TGTGCCAGCATCTTCTCTAGCGGGAGAGGGACAGATACGCAGTATTTT. Encoded protein: CASIFSSGRGTDTQYF.